These T cell receptor beta chains were read from a single sample in a study of cytomegalovirus exposure and HLA in healthy donors. TCRdb keeps only in-frame clones here, not all; method: immunoSEQ multiplex PCR. Found here are 150,000 to 200,000 clones, more than 65% of them singletons; the top ten hold under 7.5%. Sequenced: PBMCs. The receptors shown here come from a man aged 50 to 59 in good health and CMV-seropositive. Both conserved end residues are part of each CDR3. A D gene is named only where the DNA matches it firmly.

D,J,V,CDR3
NA,TRBJ2-3,TRBV19,CASSIGQGTDTQYF
NA,TRBJ2-3,TRBV9,CASSLEGGKDTQYF
NA,TRBJ2-3,TRBV5-5,CASSQAPEGTGTQYF
TRBD2,TRBJ2-4,TRBV27,CASQRTSGGLAKNIQYF
TRBD1,TRBJ1-2,TRBV5-1,CASSLRDSSSNYGYTF
NA,TRBJ1-4,TRBV30,CAWRGADREKLFF
NA,TRBJ1-5,TRBV15,CATSREGHSGQPQHF
NA,TRBJ1-1,TRBV5-1,CASSLDRQGWTEAFF
TRBD2,TRBJ2-2,TRBV7-8,CASSQGTSSTGELFF
NA,TRBJ1-5,TRBV19,CASSAGNSRQPQHF
TRBD2,TRBJ2-1,TRBV13,CASSSTSGRFNEQFF
TRBD2,TRBJ2-1,TRBV27,CASREGLAGSYNEQFF
NA,TRBJ1-5,TRBV6-1,CASKREQGAQPQHF
NA,TRBJ2-3,TRBV9,CASSVGASVVDTQYF
TRBD2,TRBJ2-1,TRBV4-2,CASSQESAGLGSYNEQFF
NA,TRBJ2-3,TRBV27,CASSPRGKTQYF
TRBD1,TRBJ1-4,TRBV5-1,CASSLGTGEEKLFF
TRBD1,TRBJ1-1,TRBV6-6,CASSYPGQGNTEAFF
NA,TRBJ1-6,TRBV19,CASSIKAVSSPLHF
TRBD1,TRBJ1-6,TRBV27,CASRQGQFNSPLHF
NA,TRBJ1-2,TRBV5-1,CASSASGDVYGYTF
NA,TRBJ2-1,TRBV18,CASSGDSYNEQFF
NA,TRBJ2-1,TRBV29-1,CSCRAGTGKNNEQFF
NA,TRBJ1-5,TRBV7-9,CASSSTGYNQPQHF